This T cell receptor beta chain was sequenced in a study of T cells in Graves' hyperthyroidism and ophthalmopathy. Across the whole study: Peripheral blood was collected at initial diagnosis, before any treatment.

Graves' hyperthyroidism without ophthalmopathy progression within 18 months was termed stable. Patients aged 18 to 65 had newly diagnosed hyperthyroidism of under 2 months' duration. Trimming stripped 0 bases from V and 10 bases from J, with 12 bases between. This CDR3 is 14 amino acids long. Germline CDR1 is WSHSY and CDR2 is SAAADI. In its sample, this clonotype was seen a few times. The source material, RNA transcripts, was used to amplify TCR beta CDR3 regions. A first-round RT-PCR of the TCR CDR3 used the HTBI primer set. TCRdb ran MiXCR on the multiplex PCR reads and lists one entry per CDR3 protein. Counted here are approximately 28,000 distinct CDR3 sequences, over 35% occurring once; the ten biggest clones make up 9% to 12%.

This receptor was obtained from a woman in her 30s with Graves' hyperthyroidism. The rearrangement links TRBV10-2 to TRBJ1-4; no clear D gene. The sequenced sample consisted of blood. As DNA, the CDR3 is TGCGCCAGCAGTGAGTCGCGGAATTCGGGAAAACTGTTTTTT. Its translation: CASSESRNSGKLFF.